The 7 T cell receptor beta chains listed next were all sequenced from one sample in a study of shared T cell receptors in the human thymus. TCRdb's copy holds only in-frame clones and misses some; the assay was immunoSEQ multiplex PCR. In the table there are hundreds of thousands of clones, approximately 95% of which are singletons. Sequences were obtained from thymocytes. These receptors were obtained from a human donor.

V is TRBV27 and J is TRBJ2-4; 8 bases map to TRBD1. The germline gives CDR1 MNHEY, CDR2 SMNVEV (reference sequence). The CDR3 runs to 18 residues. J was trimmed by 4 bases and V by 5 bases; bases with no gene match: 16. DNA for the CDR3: TGTGCCAGCAGTCGTACTTGCCCCAGCCGACAGGGGAAAAACATTCAGTACTTC. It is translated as CASSRTCPSRQGKNIQYF.

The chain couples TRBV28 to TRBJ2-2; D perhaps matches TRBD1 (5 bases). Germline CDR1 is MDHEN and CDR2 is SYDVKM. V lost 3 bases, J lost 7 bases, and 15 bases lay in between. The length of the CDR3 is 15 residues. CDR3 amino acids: CASSLGRVRSGELFF. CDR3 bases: TGTGCCAGCAGTTTGGGCAGGGTGAGGAGCGGGGAGCTGTTTTTT.

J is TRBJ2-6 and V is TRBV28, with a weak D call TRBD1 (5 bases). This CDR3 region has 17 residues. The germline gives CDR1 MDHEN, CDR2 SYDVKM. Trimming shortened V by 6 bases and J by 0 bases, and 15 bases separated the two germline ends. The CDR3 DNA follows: TGTGCCAGCAGGGCAACAGGACCAATCTCTGGGGCCAACGTCCTGACTTTC. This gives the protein CASRATGPISGANVLTF.

The CDR3 region is CASSLSSGTSVTGELFF. CDR3 sequence (DNA): TGTGCCAGCAGTTTATCTTCCGGGACTAGTGTCACCGGGGAGCTGTTTTTT. This chain joins TRBV27 and TRBJ2-2, with 8 positions matching TRBD2. This CDR3 is built from 17 residues. V dropped 0 bases and J dropped 4; count of bases not matched to a gene: 7. CDR1 is MNHEY, CDR2 SMNVEV, per germline (reference sequence).

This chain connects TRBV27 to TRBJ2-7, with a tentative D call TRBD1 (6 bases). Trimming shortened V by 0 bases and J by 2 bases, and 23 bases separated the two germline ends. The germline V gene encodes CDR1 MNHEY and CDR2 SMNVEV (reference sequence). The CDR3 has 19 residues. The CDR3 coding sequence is TGTGCCAGCAGTTTATCCGTACGTCCTTGGAACAGGGTTACCTACGAGCAGTACTTC. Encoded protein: CASSLSVRPWNRVTYEQYF.

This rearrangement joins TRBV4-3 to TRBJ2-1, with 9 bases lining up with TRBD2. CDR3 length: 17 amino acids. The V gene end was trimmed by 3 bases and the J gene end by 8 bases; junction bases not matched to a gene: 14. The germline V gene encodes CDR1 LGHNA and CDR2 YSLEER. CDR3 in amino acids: CASSQAPRGGVEHEQFF. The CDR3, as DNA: TGCGCCAGCAGCCAGGCCCCACGCGGGGGGGTAGAGCATGAGCAGTTCTTC.

This CDR3 reads CASSPWDSGEKLFF. CDR3 DNA: TGTGCCAGCAGTCCCTGGGACAGCGGTGAAAAACTGTTTTTT. This sequence joins TRBV27 and TRBJ1-4; 7 nucleotides line up with TRBD1. V lost 5 bases and J lost 7; bases outside the gene matches: 7. The germline CDR1 and CDR2 sequences are MNHEY and SMNVEV (reference sequence). The CDR3 covers 14 residues.